This note documents a single T cell receptor beta chain sequence. Its specificity is not known. Blood RNA came from unsorted whole blood; germline DNA was also extracted. A primer matching the constant region was used to make TCR beta cDNA from approximately 520 ng of total RNA. Three-round nested multiplex PCR performed with slightly modified ARM-PCR produced the TCR beta libraries. Use of TRBV1-TRBV30 forward primers with a C-beta reverse primer characterized the first two PCR rounds, which lasted about 9 cycles each. TCRdb re-called the multiplex PCR reads through MiXCR, storing one row per CDR3 protein. The sample holds roughly 330,000 distinct CDR3 sequences, around three fifths seen once. This record comes from a study of tumor-infiltrating lymphocytes in primary liver carcinoma. The study, taken as a whole, reports: Owing to bulk unsorted samples, no comparison was made between CD4+ and CD8+ repertoires. Between tumor regions, pairs overlapped more than tumor-adjacent and tumor-blood pairs did. Tumors significantly exceeded blood in top-250-clone fraction (p = 0.039).

This CDR3 is 13 amino acids long. CDR1 is SGHDT and CDR2 is YYEEEE in the germline V gene. The V end was cut by 7 bases, the J end by 0 bases, with 11 bases between. The TCR sequence derives from a man in his forties with primary liver carcinoma and hepatitis B virus infection. The chain employs TRBV5-6 and TRBJ2-7; weak D call: TRBD2 (5 bases). Input material: peripheral blood. CDR3 protein: CASGSGNSYEQYF. In nucleotides, the CDR3 is TGTGCCAGCGGCTCGGGAAACTCCTACGAGCAGTACTTC.